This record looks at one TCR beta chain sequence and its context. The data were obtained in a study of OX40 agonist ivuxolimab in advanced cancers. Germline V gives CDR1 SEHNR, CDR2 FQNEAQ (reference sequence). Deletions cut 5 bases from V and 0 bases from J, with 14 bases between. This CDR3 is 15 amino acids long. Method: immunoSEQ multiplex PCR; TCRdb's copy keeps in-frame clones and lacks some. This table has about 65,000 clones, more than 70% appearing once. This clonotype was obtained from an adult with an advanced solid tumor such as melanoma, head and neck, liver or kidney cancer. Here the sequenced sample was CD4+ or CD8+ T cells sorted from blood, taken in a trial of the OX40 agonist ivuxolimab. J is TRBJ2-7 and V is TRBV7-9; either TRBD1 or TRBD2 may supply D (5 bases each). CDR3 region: CASSRVFGGSYEQYF. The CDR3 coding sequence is TGTGCCAGCAGCCGAGTGTTTGGGGGCTCCTACGAGCAGTACTTC.